The sample holds many counts of the clone carrying this T cell receptor beta chain. Its cognate antigen is unknown. This entry is derived from a study of T cell repertoires in cytomegalovirus infection. Whole-study findings and limits: Across the ex vivo response, the dominant clonotypes were HLA-C-restricted CMV-specific TCR beta clonotypes. Adding up the frequency of public TCR beta families identified people who carried CMV plus the relevant HLA.

TCRdb reprocessed the reads via MiXCR and lists one record per CDR3 protein. The sample carries hundreds of thousands of distinct CDR3 sequences, 17% recorded once. Trimming took 1 base from V and 2 from J, leaving 13 bases between them. From germline, CDR1 is SGHTA and CDR2 FQGNSA. This CDR3 contains 16 residues. The chain has TRBV7-2 and TRBJ2-3; D gene unclear. The sequenced sample was PBMCs. This TCR derives from a human donor in good health (CMV status not recorded). Some clones in this sample may be carry-over from other donors' samples. The CDR3 loop reads CASSLVGVGFTDTQYF. In DNA, the CDR3 is TGTGCCAGCAGCTTAGTTGGCGTCGGGTTCACAGATACGCAGTATTTT. Full variable domain (missing parts from reference TRBV7-2 and TRBJ2-3): GAGVSQSPSNKVTEKGKDVELRCDPISGHTALYWYRQSLGQGLEFLIYFQGNSAPDKSGLPSDRFSAERTGGSVSTLTIQRTQQEDSAVYLCASSLVGVGFTDTQYFGPGTRLTVL.